This paragraph covers one T cell receptor beta chain sequence. Study processing details: Using reference gene primer amplification, nucleated cell counts were estimated. Assay used: immunoSEQ multiplex PCR; TCRdb lists only in-frame clones, some missing. The DNA gave D and trimming, while V, J and clone size come from that table. Among around 62,000 clones listed, approximately 90% were seen once. This sample stems from a study of blood T cell repertoires in COVID-19. On the study more broadly: Acute and convalescent COVID-19 samples came from the United States, Italy and Spain. In each case, the material was cDNA or gDNA derived from T cells, B-cell-depleted T cells, or PBMCs.

Germline loops: CDR1 MNHEY, CDR2 SMNVEV (reference sequence). The V gene lost 5 bases and the J gene lost 3 bases, with 13 bases spanning the gap. The CDR3 is made up of 14 amino acids. The chain employs TRBV27 and TRBJ1-1, with D maybe TRBD1 (5 bases). Sequences were obtained from peripheral blood. The receptor was isolated from a man between 60 and 75 years old with acute or convalescent COVID-19. CDR3 in amino acids: CASSQKGPDTEAFF. The CDR3 DNA follows: TGTGCCAGCAGTCAAAAGGGGCCGGACACTGAAGCTTTCTTT.